This TCR beta chain was sequenced for a study of CD8 T cells in ankylosing spondylitis. The study's findings and limits: Certain motif variants had earlier been reported in reactive arthritis synovial fluid and blood.

This clonotype turned up a few times. Its antigen is undetermined. Library preparation for TCR beta used quantitative 5'-RACE with molecular barcodes. TCRdb fed the 5' RACE reads into MiXCR, producing one record per CDR3 protein. This repertoire shows 350,000 to 450,000 distinct CDR3 sequences, roughly 22% found once; its top ten account for about an eighth. CDR1 and CDR2 (germline): MNHEY, SVGEGT. The CDR3 extends over 15 amino acids. Trimming pared 7 bases from V and 3 bases from J, leaving 19 bases between. The chain couples TRBV6-2 or TRBV6-3 to TRBJ2-7; maybe TRBD1 (5 bases). The sample comprised blood, either unsorted or a sorted T cell fraction (not recorded which). The clonotype was recovered from a male donor with ankylosing spondylitis or in good health (not recorded which). As DNA, the CDR3 is TGTGCCAGCACACTCCCCCCAGGGCAAGGCTACGAGCAGTACTTC. Residues: CASTLPPGQGYEQYF.